One sample yielded the 2 T cell receptor beta chains listed below, sequenced in a study of long-term antiretroviral therapy in people with HIV. Survey level was the resolution at which the v3.0 immunoSEQ assay ran. Sequenced by immunoSEQ multiplex PCR; TCRdb stores in-frame clones only, minus some. The repertoire holds about 20,000 clones, with about nine tenths as singletons. The input for sequencing was unsorted PBMCs, taken approximately 4.4 years before starting antiretroviral therapy. The receptors derive from a woman in her thirties with HIV.

The CDR3 region is CASSLVRDTGELFF. The DNA for the CDR3 is TGCGCCAGCAGCTTGGTCAGGGACACCGGGGAGCTGTTTTTT. The chain carries TRBV4-3 and TRBJ2-2, with D possibly TRBD1 on 5 matching bases. This CDR3 contains 14 residues. Trimming removed 5 bases at V and 3 bases at J, with 10 bases between. Germline V gives CDR1 LGHNA, CDR2 YSLEER.

The chain uses TRBV5-5 and TRBJ1-1; no definite D call. The CDR3 is 14 residues long. The germline V gene has CDR1 SGHKS and CDR2 YYEKEE (reference sequence). The V end lost 4 bases, the J end lost 3 bases, and 13 bases lay between the germline ends. Written as DNA, the CDR3 is TGTGCCAGCAGCCAAGCCAACAGAGACACTGAAGCTTTCTTT. This translates into CASSQANRDTEAFF.